The 16 T cell receptor beta chains given below trace back to one sample, sequenced in a study of cytomegalovirus exposure and HLA in healthy donors (dated by TCRdb to between 2016 and 2019). The library was obtained by the immunoSEQ multiplex PCR assay. For the multiplex PCR, a mixture combining 60 forward primers for TCR Vbeta segments and 13 reverse primers for TCR Jbeta segments was used. TCRdb holds this immuneACCESS table with in-frame rearrangements only. Some clones are missing; in checked studies, unresolved V genes explain under half, and the rest has no known cause. For this sample the table gives 78,000 or so clones, of which roughly 83% were detected only once. 2.4% of the sample is held by the ten biggest clonotypes. Sequencing was carried out using PBMCs. Every receptor here comes from a woman between 45 and 65 years old in good health and CMV-seronegative.

In its sample, this clone was seen once. The chain uses TRBV5-1 and TRBJ1-2; D remains ambiguous. CDR1 and CDR2 from the germline V gene are SGHRS and YFSETQ. Trimming took off 0 bases at V and 1 base at J, with 19 bases between the two ends. This CDR3 contains 18 residues. CDR3 sequence: CASSLVASPGEFNYGYTF. DNA of the CDR3: TGCGCCAGCAGCTTGGTTGCCTCACCTGGGGAGTTTAACTATGGCTACACCTTC.

In its sample, this clone was seen once. CDR3 loop: CASSPRRLAGATGSYNEQFF. The CDR3 nucleotides read TGTGCCAGCTCACCCCGGAGACTAGCGGGAGCAACTGGCTCCTACAATGAGCAGTTCTTC. V usage is TRBV18 and J usage is TRBJ2-1, with 12 bases identical to TRBD2. The V gene's germline CDR1 is KGHSH and CDR2 LQKENI. Trimming at V came to 3 bases and at J to 0 bases, leaving 12 bases not matched to a gene. The CDR3 loop spans 20 amino acids.

The V call is TRBV6-1, the J call TRBJ1-4; D gene ambiguous. V was clipped by 7 bases and J by 2 bases, with 11 bases between them. The CDR3 is 14 amino acids. The germline V gene encodes CDR1 MNHNS and CDR2 SASEGT. As DNA, the CDR3 is TGTGCCAGCAACGACATGGGCACTAATGAAAAACTGTTTTTT. Translation gives CASNDMGTNEKLFF.

The chain couples TRBV7-9 to TRBJ1-6, with TRBD1 identical over 8 bases. The CDR3 totals 17 residues. Germline V gives CDR1 SEHNR, CDR2 FQNEAQ (reference sequence). The ends lost 3 bases at V and 0 bases at J; junction bases unmatched: 4. The DNA of the CDR3 is TGTGCCAGCAGCTTCCGACAGGGGAGCTCCTATAATTCACCCCTCCACTTT. Residues: CASSFRQGSSYNSPLHF.

CDR3: CASSYGALYGYTF. The DNA of the CDR3 is TGTGCCAGCAGCTATGGGGCACTCTATGGCTACACCTTC. The J gene is TRBJ1-2, the V gene TRBV7-2; D may be TRBD1 (5 bases). Trimming shortened V by 4 bases and J by 4 bases, and 10 bases separated the two germline ends. Germline V gene sequence: CDR1 SGHTA, CDR2 FQGNSA. This CDR3 is built from 13 residues.

The rearrangement joins TRBV2 to TRBJ2-7, with 9 bases identical to TRBD1. The junction had 1 base not matched to a gene; V was cut back by 5 bases and J by 2 bases. CDR1 SNHLY and CDR2 FYNNEI come from the germline V gene. This CDR3 comprises 13 residues. The CDR3 bases are TGTGCCAGCAGTTGGGACAGGGCCTACGAGCAGTACTTC. Translation: CASSWDRAYEQYF.

This clone turned up a few times. The sample contains more than one DNA sequence encoding this CDR3. This chain joins TRBV4-1 and TRBJ2-7, with TRBD2 identical over 9 bases. CDR1 is MGHRA, CDR2 YSYEKL, per germline. The CDR3 has 16 residues. J was trimmed by 0 bases and V by 1 base; bases with no gene match: 4. Written as DNA, the CDR3 is TGCGCCAGCAGCCAAGTTGGCGGGAGGGCCTCCTACGAGCAGTACTTC. Translating it yields CASSQVGGRASYEQYF.

This clone was counted once. J is TRBJ2-1 and V is TRBV10-3; TRBD1 matches at 10 bases. The CDR3 length is 15 residues. V shed 6 bases and J 8 bases; nucleotides not matched to a gene: 10. The germline CDR1 and CDR2 sequences are ENHRY and SYGVKD. The CDR3 protein is CAISGGTGDLDEQFF. CDR3 in DNA: TGTGCCATCAGCGGCGGGACAGGGGACCTCGATGAGCAGTTCTTC.

The J gene is TRBJ2-3, the V gene TRBV5-1; 11 bases are shared with TRBD2. The CDR3 has 14 amino acids. Unmatched junction bases numbered 4, after V lost 6 bases and J lost 4 bases. The germline CDR1 and CDR2 sequences are SGHRS and YFSETQ. Written as DNA, the CDR3 is TGCGCCAGCACTCTAGCGGGGGGCGCAGATACGCAGTATTTT. This sequence encodes CASTLAGGADTQYF.

This chain uses TRBV6-5 with TRBJ1-4; 10 positions agree with TRBD1. The CDR3 has 14 amino acids. Germline loops: CDR1 MNHEY, CDR2 SVGAGI. The V and J ends lost 6 bases and 8 bases, in that order; junction bases with no gene match: 6. The CDR3 DNA follows: TGTGCCAGCAGCCGCGGACAGGGGGGGGAAAAACTGTTTTTT. Encoded protein: CASSRGQGGEKLFF.

The rearrangement uses TRBV6-5 and TRBJ2-3, with 9 bases that match TRBD2. CDR3 length: 16 residues. CDR1 is MNHEY and CDR2 is SVGAGI in the germline V gene. Germline trimming cut 0 bases from V and 3 bases from J; bases unmatched to any gene: 4. CDR3 sequence (DNA): TGTGCCAGCAGTTACTCAGGGGCGGGGGGGACAGATACGCAGTATTTT. This codes for CASSYSGAGGTDTQYF.

The CDR3 region has the DNA TGCGCCAGCAGCCTAGACCCAAGCCAGCCCCAGCATTTT. It encodes CASSLDPSQPQHF. J is TRBJ1-5 and V is TRBV4-3; D is unresolved. This CDR3 contains 13 residues. Germline V gene sequence: CDR1 LGHNA, CDR2 YSLEER. V shed 4 bases and J shed 7 bases, with 11 bases lying between them.

The rearrangement uses TRBV2 and TRBJ2-5; 11 bases align to TRBD2. Germline CDR1 is SNHLY and CDR2 is FYNNEI. With V trimmed by 7 bases and J by 4 bases, 11 bases remained unmatched. The CDR3 covers 16 residues. The CDR3 DNA sequence: TGTGCCAGCACCATGAAGAGGCTAGCGGGAGGAGAGACCCAGTACTTC. Its protein is CASTMKRLAGGETQYF. Full variable domain (rest looked up from reference TRBV2 and TRBJ2-5): EPEVTQTPSHQVTQMGQEVILRCVPISNHLYFYWYRQILGQKVEFLVSFYNNEISEKSEIFDDQFSVERPDGSNFTLKIRSTKLEDSAMYFCASTMKRLAGGETQYFGPGTRLLVL.

This clone has only a few counts. This chain uses TRBV5-1 with TRBJ2-7, with 8 bases lining up with TRBD1. The CDR3 has 14 residues. V gave up 0 bases and J gave up 4 bases; unmatched junction bases: 3. Per the germline V gene, CDR1 is SGHRS and CDR2 is YFSETQ. The CDR3 protein is CASSLDQGAYEQYF. The CDR3, as DNA: TGCGCCAGCAGCTTGGACCAGGGGGCTTACGAGCAGTACTTC.

The V call is TRBV7-2, the J call TRBJ2-7, with 8 nucleotides matching TRBD2. The ends lost 5 bases at V and 1 base at J; junction bases unmatched: 10. This CDR3 has 16 amino acids. Germline assignment: CDR1 SGHTA and CDR2 FQGNSA. Written as DNA, the CDR3 is TGTGCCAGCAGCGCAGGGTCGATAGCGGGATCCTACGAGCAGTACGTC. This codes for CASSAGSIAGSYEQYV.

This clone was observed once. The V and J genes are TRBV11-3 and TRBJ1-6, with D perhaps matching TRBD1 (5 bases). V was clipped by 0 bases and J by 10 bases, with 10 bases between them. The CDR3 contains 14 residues. Germline-derived CDR1 and CDR2 are SGHNT and YENEEA. CDR3 in amino acids: CASSLEGVGSPLHF. DNA of the CDR3: TGTGCCAGCAGCTTAGAAGGGGTAGGCTCACCCCTCCACTTT.